The T cell receptor (beta chain) under discussion was sequenced for a study of beta chain features in type 1 diabetes. As concerns this clone: Antigen: not known.

Germline V gene sequence: CDR1 SEHNR, CDR2 FQNEAQ (reference sequence). The V end was cut by 5 bases, the J end by 2 bases, with 16 bases between. The CDR3 contains 16 residues. Every bit of the isolated RNA underwent reverse transcription, so sequencing read expressed TCRB transcripts. Clones were read by immunoSEQ multiplex PCR, and TCRdb kept only the in-frame ones, dropping some. The sample shows hundreds of thousands of clones, approximately 15% of them seen only once. Regarding the study as a whole: The study found moderately but significantly shorter TCRB CDR3s in all four CD4+ subsets of Type 1 diabetes patients.

This TCR came from a man aged 25-45 years with type 1 diabetes. The specimen sequenced was naive CD4+ T cells from blood. The V and J genes are TRBV7-9 and TRBJ1-3, with D tentatively TRBD1 (5 bases). CDR3 coding DNA: TGTGCCAGCAGCGTTTTACCAGGGACTCCTGGAAACACCATATATTTT. Translation gives CASSVLPGTPGNTIYF.